This entry concerns a single TCR beta chain. The repertoire was sequenced with immunoSEQ multiplex PCR; TCRdb's copy has only in-frame clones and lacks some. The sample holds some 100,000 clones, 58% seen once. V was clipped by 6 bases and J by 7 bases, with 10 bases between them. The CDR3 extends over 12 amino acids. Germline V gene data show CDR1 as MNHNY and CDR2 as SVGAGI (reference sequence). This sample was included in a study of cytotoxic CD8 clonotypes in ibrutinib-treated CLL. This specimen was PBMCs, taken after 24 months of ibrutinib treatment. This receptor was taken from a human donor with chronic lymphocytic leukemia. The genes are TRBV6-6 and TRBJ2-4; TRBD1 is a possible D gene (6 bases). This chain's CDR3 is CASSSDRNIQYF. CDR3 nucleotide sequence: TGTGCCAGCAGCTCCGACAGGAACATTCAGTACTTC.